Presented here are 7 T cell receptor beta chains from one specimen sequenced in a study of shared clonotypes between healthy human individuals. The protocol was immunoSEQ multiplex PCR, while the TCRdb copy is restricted to in-frame clones and leaves out a portion. The sample yields 1 million to 1.2 million clones, roughly 80% seen once. Specimen: memory CD4+ T cells from PBMCs. Specified subset: CD45RA-negative fraction. The origin of the receptors is a man aged 18 to 30 in good health. Some clones in this sample may be carry-over from other donors' samples.

The chain is built from TRBV7-2 and TRBJ2-7; no clear D gene. Between the trimmed V and J ends, which lost 0 bases and 0 bases, there was a span of 15 bases. The CDR3 runs to 17 residues. Germline V gene sequence: CDR1 SGHTA, CDR2 FQGNSA. In nucleotides, the CDR3 is TGTGCCAGCAGCTTAGCGGCGCTGCCGCGCAGCTCCTACGAGCAGTACTTC. Residues: CASSLAALPRSSYEQYF.

This chain links TRBV30 with TRBJ2-5; no clear D. The ends were cut back, 3 bases at V and 4 bases at J, with 21 bases in the middle. The CDR3 is 16 residues long. Germline-derived CDR1 and CDR2 are GTSNPN and SVGIG (reference sequence). CDR3 residues: CAWSLARVKLGETQYF. CDR3 in DNA: TGTGCCTGGAGCCTCGCCCGGGTTAAGTTAGGAGAGACCCAGTACTTC.

The V call is TRBV19, the J call TRBJ1-2, with TRBD1 matching 9 bases. Germline CDR1 reads LNHDA; CDR2 reads SQIVND (reference sequence). This CDR3 region has 14 residues. V lost 5 bases, J lost 4 bases, and 5 bases stayed unmatched. The CDR3 protein is CASSVTTGGYGYTF. CDR3 bases: TGTGCCAGTAGTGTAACGACAGGGGGCTATGGCTACACCTTC.

The chain has TRBV5-1 and TRBJ2-7; D might be TRBD1 (6 bases). The CDR3 sequence is 16 residues long. V was clipped by 4 bases and J by 3 bases, with 20 bases between them. Germline-derived CDR1 and CDR2 are SGHRS and YFSETQ. The CDR3 DNA sequence: TGCGCCAGCAGCCCAGCGCCTGACAGGACCCGCTACGAGCAGTACTTC. Its translation: CASSPAPDRTRYEQYF.

This rearrangement joins TRBV5-1 to TRBJ1-1; D gene ambiguous. The CDR3 runs to 14 residues. Per germline, CDR1 SGHRS and CDR2 YFSETQ. V was trimmed by 4 bases and J by 3 bases, leaving 13 bases between them. Written as DNA, the CDR3 is TGCGCCAGCAGCCCGGAGTTGAGTTACACTGAAGCTTTCTTT. Translation gives CASSPELSYTEAFF.

The chain couples TRBV10-3 to TRBJ1-1, with D unresolved. V dropped 2 bases and J dropped 6 bases, with 13 bases sitting between them. The CDR3 consists of 14 residues. Germline V lookup: CDR1 ENHRY, CDR2 SYGVKD. In nucleotides, the CDR3 is TGTGCCATCAGTGAGCTTTTGGCCTCCGCTGAAGCTTTCTTT. This encodes CAISELLASAEAFF.

The chain uses TRBV10-3 and TRBJ2-1, with TRBD2 identical over 14 bases. The CDR3 has 16 residues. Germline CDR1 is ENHRY and CDR2 is SYGVKD. J lost 0 bases, V lost 6 bases, and 1 base had no gene match. CDR3 in DNA: TGTGCCATCAGGGGGACTAGCGGGGGCTCCTACAATGAGCAGTTCTTC. This translates into CAIRGTSGGSYNEQFF.